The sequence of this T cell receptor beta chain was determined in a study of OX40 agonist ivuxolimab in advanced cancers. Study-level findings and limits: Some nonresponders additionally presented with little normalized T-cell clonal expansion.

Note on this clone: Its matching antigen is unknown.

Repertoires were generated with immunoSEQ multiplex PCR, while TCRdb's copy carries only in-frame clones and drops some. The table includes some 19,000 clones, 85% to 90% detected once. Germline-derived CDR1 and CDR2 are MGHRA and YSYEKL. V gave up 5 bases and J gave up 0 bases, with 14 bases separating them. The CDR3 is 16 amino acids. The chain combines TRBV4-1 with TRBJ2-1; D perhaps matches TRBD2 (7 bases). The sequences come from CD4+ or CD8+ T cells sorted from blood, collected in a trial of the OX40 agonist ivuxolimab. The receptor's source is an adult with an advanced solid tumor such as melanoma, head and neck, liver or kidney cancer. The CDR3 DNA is TGCGCCAGCAGCGGAGAGGGAGGGGGCTCCTACAATGAGCAGTTCTTC. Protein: CASSGEGGGSYNEQFF.